This record concerns one TCR beta chain sequence. These data come from a study of cytomegalovirus exposure and HLA in healthy donors. The CDR3 runs 14 residues. Germline V CDR1 and CDR2: MRHNA, SNTAGT. Trimming pared 0 bases from V and 8 bases from J, leaving 13 bases between. Use of 60 Vbeta and 13 Jbeta primers characterized the PCR. Libraries were prepared by immunoSEQ multiplex PCR; TCRdb keeps only in-frame clonotypes and omits some of them. The sample lists about 180,000 clones, roughly 77% occurring once. The receptor's source is a woman in her twenties or thirties in good health and CMV-seropositive. This rearrangement joins TRBV6-4 to TRBJ1-2; D call uncertain. What was sequenced was PBMCs. The CDR3 DNA reads as TGTGCCAGCAGTGACTCTGGCATGCCGGGAGGCTACACCTTC. It encodes CASSDSGMPGGYTF.